The source of this T cell receptor (beta chain) is a study of T-cell reconstitution after alpha-beta-depleted transplantation in children. Points from the study as a whole: From newly produced T cells came most of the T-cell counts and diversity one year after transplant. In some patients, recipient T cells and intrathymic progenitors surviving conditioning explained high day-60 diversity. Two months or so post-transplant, alpha-beta T cells reportedly derived from several hundred expanded graft clones.

V lost 6 bases, J lost 4 bases, and 8 bases stayed unmatched. The CDR3 covers 15 residues. This sample's TCRbeta library carried unique molecular identifier barcodes. TCRdb recomputed calls from the PCR reads with MiXCR, one row per CDR3 protein. Here the sample spans 95,000 to 150,000 distinct CDR3 sequences, roughly 23% being singletons. This clonotype has ten or more counts. Its antigen is unidentified. The V gene is TRBV12-3 or TRBV12-4, the J gene TRBJ1-5; TRBD1 matches 8 bases. The sequence came from a male patient between 2 and 10 years old who had a stem cell transplant for chronic granulomatous disease, so the T cells may come from the graft donor. The sample here was PBMCs, mostly from graft donor cells, taken 180 days after TCRalphabeta/CD19-depleted stem cell transplant. The CDR3 reads CASRGRTGINQPQHF. In DNA form, the CDR3 reads TGTGCCAGCAGGGGACGGACAGGGATAAATCAGCCCCAGCATTTT.